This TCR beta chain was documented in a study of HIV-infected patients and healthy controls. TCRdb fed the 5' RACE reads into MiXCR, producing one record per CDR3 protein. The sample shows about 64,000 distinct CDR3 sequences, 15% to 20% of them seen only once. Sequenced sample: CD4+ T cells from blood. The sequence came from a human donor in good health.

CDR3 bases: TGTGCCAGCAGCTGGGGAACGGGCAATGAGCAGTTCTTC. It encodes CASSWGTGNEQFF. The rearrangement links TRBV6-4 to TRBJ2-1; no reliable D call. CDR1 and CDR2 (germline): MRHNA, SNTAGT. Trimming left V 6 bases short and J 6 bases short, with 12 bases between. The CDR3 is 13 amino acids.